This entry lists 14 T cell receptor beta chains sequenced from one sample in a study of cytomegalovirus exposure and HLA in healthy donors. The PCR employed 60 Vbeta primers together with 13 Jbeta primers. The table came from immunoSEQ multiplex PCR; TCRdb's copy has only in-frame clones and leaves some out. The data contain 200,000 or so clones, 79% of them singletons. Material: PBMCs. These receptors were taken from a male donor in good health and CMV-seropositive.

The rearrangement joins TRBV27 to TRBJ2-5; 9 positions agree with TRBD2. V gave up 5 bases and J gave up 6 bases; unmatched junction bases: 13. Per the germline V gene, CDR1 is MNHEY and CDR2 is SMNVEV (reference sequence). This CDR3 has 16 residues. The CDR3 is CASSPRRREGLQTQYF. CDR3 bases: TGTGCCAGCAGTCCGCGGAGGCGGGAGGGCTTGCAGACCCAGTACTTC.

The CDR3 loop is CASSLGTGGNTEAFF. CDR3 DNA: TGCGCCAGCAGCTTGGGGACAGGCGGGAACACTGAAGCTTTCTTT. V usage is TRBV5-1 and J usage is TRBJ1-1; 7 positions match TRBD1. The CDR3 contains 15 residues. Germline CDR1 reads SGHRS; CDR2 reads YFSETQ. V was clipped by 0 bases and J by 1 base; unmatched bases: 3. Using reference TRBV5-1 and TRBJ1-1 for the parts outside the CDR3, the full variable domain is KAGVTQTPRYLIKTRGQQVTLSCSPISGHRSVSWYQQTPGQGLQFLFEYFSETQRNKGNFPGRFSGRQFSNSRSEMNVSTLELGDSALYLCASSLGTGGNTEAFFGQGTRLTVV.

V and J are TRBV29-1 and TRBJ1-3; D is undetermined. Trimming left V 4 bases short and J 7 bases short, with 8 bases between. CDR3 length: 11 residues. Germline V CDR1 and CDR2: SQVTM, ANQGSEA. CDR3 sequence reads: CSVGLSNTIYF. The CDR3, as DNA: TGCAGCGTTGGTCTCAGTAACACCATATATTTT.

CDR3 sequence: CASSVEGRGAGELFF. Here the CDR3 DNA reads TGTGCCAGCAGCGTAGAGGGGCGCGGCGCCGGGGAGCTGTTTTTT. J is TRBJ2-2 and V is TRBV9; a possible D gene is TRBD1 (5 bases). The germline V gene encodes CDR1 SGDLS and CDR2 YYNGEE. Trimming took 0 bases from V and 6 from J, leaving 12 bases between them. The CDR3 covers 15 residues.

The J gene is TRBJ2-5, the V gene TRBV4-3, with D uncertain. V was clipped by 5 bases and J by 2 bases, with 9 bases between them. The germline gives CDR1 LGHNA, CDR2 YSLEER. This CDR3 contains 13 residues. The CDR3 nucleotides are TGCGCCAGCAGCGGGCGTTTACAAGAGACCCAGTACTTC. Its protein product is CASSGRLQETQYF.

J is TRBJ2-5 and V is TRBV5-1; TRBD1 agrees at 7 bases. CDR1 is SGHRS, CDR2 YFSETQ, per germline. The CDR3 totals 15 residues. The V segment lost 0 bases and the J segment 2 bases; nucleotides outside the gene matches: 4. DNA for the CDR3: TGCGCCAGCAGCTTGGCCCCGACAGGGCAAGAGACCCAGTACTTC. As protein: CASSLAPTGQETQYF.

The chain carries TRBV2 and TRBJ2-5, with D perhaps matching TRBD1 (5 bases). V lost 6 bases, J lost 7 bases, and 18 bases lay in between. The CDR3 length is 14 residues. Per germline, CDR1 SNHLY and CDR2 FYNNEI. The CDR3, as DNA: TGTGCCAGCAGCCAACAAGACATAAGGGGGACCCAGTACTTC. It yields the protein CASSQQDIRGTQYF.

The J gene is TRBJ2-7, the V gene TRBV7-3; TRBD2 agrees at 8 bases. Germline CDR1 reads SGHTA; CDR2 reads FQGTGA. The CDR3 is 15 residues long. Trimming removed 5 bases from V and 4 bases from J; junction bases left unmatched: 10. The CDR3 region is CASSALPAGGYEQYF. DNA for the CDR3: TGTGCCAGCAGCGCCCTCCCCGCGGGGGGTTACGAGCAGTACTTC.

The chain employs TRBV29-1 and TRBJ2-1; the match to TRBD1 covers 10 bases. This CDR3 contains 16 residues. After removal of 0 bases from V and 2 bases from J, the junction contained 4 bases not matched to a gene. Germline CDR1 is SQVTM and CDR2 is ANQGSEA. CDR3 DNA sequence: TGCAGCGTTGAAGATCTGGGGACAGGGGCCTACAATGAGCAGTTCTTC. This translates into CSVEDLGTGAYNEQFF.

V gene TRBV9 combines with J gene TRBJ2-5; 8 nucleotides line up with TRBD2. Germline CDR1 is SGDLS and CDR2 is YYNGEE. J gave up 9 bases and V 0 bases, and 10 bases lay outside the gene matches. The CDR3 contains 15 residues. The CDR3 DNA reads as TGTGCCAGCAGCGTAGGGCCGAGCGGGGGTGAGGCCCAGTACTTC. Its translation is CASSVGPSGGEAQYF.

The chain uses TRBV25-1 and TRBJ2-5; TRBD2 is a possible D gene (8 bases). CDR1 and CDR2 from the germline V gene are MGHDK and SYGVNS. V shed 6 bases and J shed 5 bases, with 19 bases lying between them. This CDR3 region has 15 residues. This CDR3 is CASSRGGRGSETQYF. The CDR3 DNA reads TGTGCCAGCAGCCGGGGGGGCAGGGGGTCCGAGACCCAGTACTTC.

The rearrangement joins TRBV5-5 to TRBJ1-5; 8 bases are a match to TRBD1. This CDR3 has 15 amino acids. The trim removed 4 bases at V and 5 bases at J, leaving 8 bases unmatched. Germline CDR1 is SGHKS and CDR2 is YYEKEE (reference sequence). For the CDR3, the DNA is TGTGCCAGCAGCCCCGGACAGGGAGGTTATCAGCCCCAGCATTTT. Translating it yields CASSPGQGGYQPQHF.

Of note for this clone: A read error may account for a junction end that differs from germline. The CDR3 coding sequence is TGTGCCAGCAGCCGGGCCCTAAACACCGGGGGGCTGTTTTTT. It yields the protein CASSRALNTGGLFF. The chain carries TRBV7-2 and TRBJ2-2, with D possibly matching TRBD2 (6 bases). The CDR3 length is 14 residues. Germline V gene sequence: CDR1 SGHTA, CDR2 FQGNSA. Full variable domain (outside the CDR3, taken from reference TRBV7-2 and TRBJ2-2): GAGVSQSPSNKVTEKGKDVELRCDPISGHTALYWYRQSLGQGLEFLIYFQGNSAPDKSGLPSDRFSAERTGGSVSTLTIQRTQQEDSAVYLCASSRALNTGGLFFGEGSRLTVL.

This clone was observed a few times. The chain links TRBV28 to TRBJ2-3, with 12 bases matching TRBD2. Germline V CDR1 and CDR2: MDHEN, SYDVKM. V lost 2 bases, J lost 3 bases, and 3 bases stayed unmatched. This CDR3 has 16 residues. This CDR3 is CASSLDLAGGTDTQYF. The CDR3 DNA is TGTGCCAGCAGTTTAGACCTAGCGGGGGGGACAGATACGCAGTATTTT.